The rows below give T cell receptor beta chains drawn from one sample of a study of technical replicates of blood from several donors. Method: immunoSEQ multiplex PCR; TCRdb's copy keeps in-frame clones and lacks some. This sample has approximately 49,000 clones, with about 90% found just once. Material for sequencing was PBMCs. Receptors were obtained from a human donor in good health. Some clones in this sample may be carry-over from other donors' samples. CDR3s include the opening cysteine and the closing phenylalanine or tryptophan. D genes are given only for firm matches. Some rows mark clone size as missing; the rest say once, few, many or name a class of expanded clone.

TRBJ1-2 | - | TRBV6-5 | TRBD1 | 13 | CASSYGTGKGYTF | TGTGCCAGCAGTTACGGGACAGGGAAAGGCTACACCTTC
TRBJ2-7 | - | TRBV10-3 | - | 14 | CAISAMSGTYEQYF | TGTGCCATCAGTGCCATGTCAGGCACCTACGAGCAGTACTTC
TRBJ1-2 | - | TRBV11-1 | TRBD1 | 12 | CASSLGTGVYTF | TGTGCCAGCAGCTTAGGGACAGGGGTCTACACCTTC
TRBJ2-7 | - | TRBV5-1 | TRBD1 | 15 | CASAGTAYFPGEQYF | TGCGCCAGTGCCGGGACAGCGTATTTTCCGGGCGAGCAGTACTTC
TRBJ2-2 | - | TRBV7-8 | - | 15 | CASSLGLVNAGELFF | TGTGCCAGCAGCTTAGGACTAGTGAACGCCGGGGAGCTGTTTTTT
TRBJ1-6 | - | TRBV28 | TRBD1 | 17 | CASSRDSTGGYNSPLHF | TGTGCCAGCAGTCGAGATTCGACAGGGGGCTATAATTCACCCCTCCACTTT
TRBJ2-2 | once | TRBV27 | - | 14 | CASSLRENTGELFF | TGTGCCAGCAGTTTACGGGAAAACACCGGGGAGCTGTTTTTT
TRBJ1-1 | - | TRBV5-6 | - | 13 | CASSLGGDTEAFF | TGTGCCAGCAGCTTGGGGGGGGACACTGAAGCTTTCTTT
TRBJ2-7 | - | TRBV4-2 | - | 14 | CASSLEPATYEQYF | TGTGCCAGCAGTTTAGAACCTGCTACCTACGAGCAGTACTTC
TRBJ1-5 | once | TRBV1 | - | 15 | CTSSHPTVHVFSQHF | TGCACCAGCAGCCACCCCACCGTACACGTCTTCTCCCAGCATTTT
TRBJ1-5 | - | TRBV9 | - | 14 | CASSGTASNQPQHF | TGTGCCAGCAGCGGGACAGCTAGCAATCAGCCCCAGCATTTT
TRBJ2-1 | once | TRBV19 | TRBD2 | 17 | CASSAQNRLAGVNEQFF | TGTGCCAGTAGTGCCCAGAATAGATTAGCGGGAGTTAATGAGCAGTTCTTC
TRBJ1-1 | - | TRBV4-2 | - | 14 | CASSQVTQNTEAFF | TGTGCCAGCAGCCAAGTGACACAGAACACTGAAGCTTTCTTT
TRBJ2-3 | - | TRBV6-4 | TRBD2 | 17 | CASSESDGGGGSDTQYF | TGTGCCAGCAGTGAGAGTGACGGGGGGGGCGGCTCAGATACGCAGTATTTT
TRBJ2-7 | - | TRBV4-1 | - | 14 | CASSPSVGVGEQYF | TGCGCCAGCAGCCCCTCGGTAGGGGTGGGCGAGCAGTACTTC
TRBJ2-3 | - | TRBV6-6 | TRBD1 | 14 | CASTSRTGSDTQYF | TGTGCCAGCACCTCAAGGACAGGATCAGATACGCAGTATTTT
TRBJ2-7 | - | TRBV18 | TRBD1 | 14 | CASSPDRGPYEQYF | TGTGCCAGCTCACCTGACAGGGGTCCCTACGAGCAGTACTTC
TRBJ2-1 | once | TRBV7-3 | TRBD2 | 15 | CASSLLGLDYNEQFF | TGTGCCAGCAGCTTACTCGGACTAGATTACAATGAGCAGTTCTTC
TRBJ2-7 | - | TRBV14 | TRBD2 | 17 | CASSQGQSSGRAYEQYF | TGTGCCAGCAGCCAAGGTCAGTCCAGCGGGAGGGCCTACGAGCAGTACTTC
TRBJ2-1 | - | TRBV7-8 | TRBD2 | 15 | CASSLRDGGTNEQFF | TGTGCCAGCAGCTTAAGGGACGGGGGGACCAATGAGCAGTTCTTC
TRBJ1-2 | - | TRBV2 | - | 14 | CASSEGGPDYGYTF | TGTGCCAGCAGTGAAGGGGGGCCAGACTATGGCTACACCTTC
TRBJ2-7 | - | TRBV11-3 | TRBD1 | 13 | CASSGGQGYEQYF | TGTGCCAGCAGCGGGGGACAGGGCTACGAGCAGTACTTC
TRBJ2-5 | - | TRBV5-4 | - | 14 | CASSPKGLGPTQYF | TGTGCCAGCAGCCCAAAGGGGCTAGGCCCCACCCAGTACTTC
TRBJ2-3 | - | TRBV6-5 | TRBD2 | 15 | CASKLSSGYTDTQYF | TGTGCCAGCAAATTATCTAGCGGATACACAGATACGCAGTATTTT
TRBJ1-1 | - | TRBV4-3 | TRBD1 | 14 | CASSQETGDTEAFF | TGCGCCAGCAGCCAAGAGACAGGGGACACTGAAGCTTTCTTT
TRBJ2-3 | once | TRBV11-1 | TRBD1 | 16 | CASSPYGQGAGDTQYF | TGTGCCAGCAGCCCCTACGGACAGGGGGCCGGTGATACGCAGTATTTT
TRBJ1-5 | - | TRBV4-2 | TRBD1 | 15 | CASSQADRGGQPQHF | TGTGCCAGCAGCCAAGCTGACAGGGGAGGACAGCCCCAGCATTTT
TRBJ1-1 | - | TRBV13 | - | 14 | CASSKNRVGTEAFF | TGTGCCAGCAGCAAAAACAGGGTGGGCACTGAAGCTTTCTTT
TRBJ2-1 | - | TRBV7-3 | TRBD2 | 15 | CASRSGLAAYNEQFF | TGTGCCAGCAGGTCGGGACTAGCGGCGTACAATGAGCAGTTCTTC
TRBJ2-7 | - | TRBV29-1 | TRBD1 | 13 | CSVEGQGLYEQYF | TGCAGCGTTGAAGGACAGGGCCTTTACGAGCAGTACTTC
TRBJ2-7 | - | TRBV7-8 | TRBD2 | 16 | CASSLGASGGTYEQYF | TGTGCCAGCAGCTTAGGGGCTAGCGGGGGCACCTACGAGCAGTACTTC
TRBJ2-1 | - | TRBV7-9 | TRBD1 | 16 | CASSLVQGASYNEQFF | TGTGCCAGCAGCTTAGTGCAGGGGGCCTCCTACAATGAGCAGTTCTTC
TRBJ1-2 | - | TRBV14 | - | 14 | CASSPPGWGSGYTF | TGTGCCAGCAGCCCCCCCGGTTGGGGCTCCGGCTACACCTTC
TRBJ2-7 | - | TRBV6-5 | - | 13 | CASSNTRRGEQYF | TGTGCCAGCAGCAATACGAGAAGGGGGGAGCAGTACTTC
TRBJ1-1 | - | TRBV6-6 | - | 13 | CASSNTGLAEAFF | TGTGCCAGCAGTAATACAGGGCTCGCTGAAGCTTTCTTT